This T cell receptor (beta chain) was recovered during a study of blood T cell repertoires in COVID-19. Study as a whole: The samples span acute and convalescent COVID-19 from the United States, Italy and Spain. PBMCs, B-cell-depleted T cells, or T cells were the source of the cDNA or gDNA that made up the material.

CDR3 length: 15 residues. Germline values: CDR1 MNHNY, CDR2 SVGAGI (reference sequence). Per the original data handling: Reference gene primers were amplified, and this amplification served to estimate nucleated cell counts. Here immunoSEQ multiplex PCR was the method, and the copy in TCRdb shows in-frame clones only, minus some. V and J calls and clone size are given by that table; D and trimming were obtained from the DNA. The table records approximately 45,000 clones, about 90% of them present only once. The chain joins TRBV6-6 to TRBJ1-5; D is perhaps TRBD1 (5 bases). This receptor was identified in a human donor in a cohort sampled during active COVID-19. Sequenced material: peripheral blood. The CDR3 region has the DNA TGTGCGATCAACCAGGGAGGGCCTGGCAATCAGCCCCAGCATTTT. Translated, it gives CAINQGGPGNQPQHF.